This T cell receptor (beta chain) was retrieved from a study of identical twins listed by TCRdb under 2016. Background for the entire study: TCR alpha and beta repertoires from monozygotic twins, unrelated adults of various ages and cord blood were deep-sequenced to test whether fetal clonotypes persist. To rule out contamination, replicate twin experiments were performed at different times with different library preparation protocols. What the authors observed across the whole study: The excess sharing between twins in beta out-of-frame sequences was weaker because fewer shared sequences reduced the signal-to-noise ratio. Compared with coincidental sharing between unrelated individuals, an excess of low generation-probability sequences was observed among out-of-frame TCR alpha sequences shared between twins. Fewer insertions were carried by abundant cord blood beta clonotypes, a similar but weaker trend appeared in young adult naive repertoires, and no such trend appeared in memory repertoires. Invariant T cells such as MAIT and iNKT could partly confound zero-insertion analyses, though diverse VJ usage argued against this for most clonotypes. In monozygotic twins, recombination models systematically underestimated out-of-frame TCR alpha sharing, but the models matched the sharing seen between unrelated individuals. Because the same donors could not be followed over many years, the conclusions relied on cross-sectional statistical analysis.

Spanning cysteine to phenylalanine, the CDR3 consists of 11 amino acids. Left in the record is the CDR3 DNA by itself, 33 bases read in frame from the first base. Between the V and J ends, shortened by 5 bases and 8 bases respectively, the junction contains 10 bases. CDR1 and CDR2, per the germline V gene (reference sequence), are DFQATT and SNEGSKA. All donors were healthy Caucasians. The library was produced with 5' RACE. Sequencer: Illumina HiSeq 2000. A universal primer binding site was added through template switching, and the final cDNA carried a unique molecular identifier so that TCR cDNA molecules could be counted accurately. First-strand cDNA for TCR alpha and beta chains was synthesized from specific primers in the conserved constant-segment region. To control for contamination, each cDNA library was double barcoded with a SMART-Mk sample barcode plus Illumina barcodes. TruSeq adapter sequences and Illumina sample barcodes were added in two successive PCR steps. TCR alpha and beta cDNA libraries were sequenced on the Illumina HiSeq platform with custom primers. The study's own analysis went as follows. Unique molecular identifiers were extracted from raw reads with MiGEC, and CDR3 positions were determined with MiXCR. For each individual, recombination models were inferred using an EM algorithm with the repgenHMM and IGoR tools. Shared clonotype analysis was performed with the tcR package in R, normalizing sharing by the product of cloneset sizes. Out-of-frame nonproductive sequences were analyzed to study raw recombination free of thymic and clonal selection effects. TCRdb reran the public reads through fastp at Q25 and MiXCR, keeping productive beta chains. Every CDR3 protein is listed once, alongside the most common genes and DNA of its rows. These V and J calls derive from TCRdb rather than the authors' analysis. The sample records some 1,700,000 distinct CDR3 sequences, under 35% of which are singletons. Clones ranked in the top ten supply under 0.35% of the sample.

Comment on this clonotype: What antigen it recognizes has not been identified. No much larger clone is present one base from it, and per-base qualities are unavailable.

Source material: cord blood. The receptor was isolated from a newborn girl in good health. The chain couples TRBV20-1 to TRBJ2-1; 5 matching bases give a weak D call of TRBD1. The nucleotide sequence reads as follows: TGCAGTGCTGGGGCCCTATATGAGCAGTTCTTC. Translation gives CSAGALYEQFF.